These T cell receptor beta chains were read from a single sample in a study of shared T cell receptors in the human thymus. Only in-frame clones appear in the TCRdb table, and some are missing; sequencing was by immunoSEQ multiplex PCR. This table has about 380,000 clones, just under 95% appearing once. The sample comprised thymocytes. All receptors derive from a human donor. The CDR3 runs from the conserved cysteine through the conserved F or W. D genes are given only for firm matches. The size entry is marked missing in some rows and otherwise reads once, few, many or a size class.

-	-	TRBV28	TRBJ2-6	CASSLRPYSGANVLTF	TGTGCCAGCAGTTTAAGGCCGTACTCTGGGGCCAACGTCCTGACTTTC
-	-	TRBV29-1	TRBJ2-3	CSVEKDPSGSTDTQYF	TGCAGCGTTGAAAAGGACCCGAGCGGGAGCACAGATACGCAGTATTTT
TRBD2	once	TRBV6-1	TRBJ2-5	CASSDPSSERENSRETQYF	TGTGCCAGCAGTGACCCCAGTTCCGAGCGGGAGAATTCCCGGGAGACCCAGTACTTC
TRBD1	-	TRBV18	TRBJ1-1	CASSPPVTGGAKWARAFF	TGTGCCAGCTCACCACCGGTGACAGGGGGCGCGAAATGGGCACGGGCTTTCTTT
-	-	TRBV5-1	TRBJ1-2	CASSLSTEHPSYGYTF	TGCGCCAGCAGCTTATCAACGGAACACCCTTCATATGGCTACACCTTC
-	-	TRBV29-1	TRBJ2-2	CSVEGGMGTGELFF	TGCAGCGTTGAGGGTGGAATGGGGACCGGGGAGCTGTTTTTT
-	-	TRBV27	TRBJ2-3	CASSLIRGYSTDTQYF	TGTGCCAGCAGTTTAATCAGGGGCTATAGCACAGATACGCAGTATTTT
TRBD1	-	TRBV7-9	TRBJ2-5	CASSLAPDRGSQETQYF	TGTGCCAGCAGCTTAGCCCCGGACAGGGGGAGCCAAGAGACCCAGTACTTC
-	once	TRBV7-9	TRBJ2-4	CASSQGSTALKNIQYF	TGTGCCAGCAGCCAGGGGTCGACGGCCCTCAAAAACATTCAGTACTTC
-	-	TRBV9	TRBJ2-7	CASSVDLGYNRYEQYF	TGTGCCAGCAGCGTAGATTTGGGATATAATCGCTACGAGCAGTACTTC
-	-	TRBV5-8	TRBJ2-7	CASSLGHETYEQYF	TGTGCCAGCAGCTTGGGGCATGAAACCTACGAGCAGTACTTC
TRBD2	-	TRBV7-9	TRBJ2-7	CASSPKSGRAPYEQYF	TGTGCCAGCAGCCCGAAGAGCGGGAGGGCCCCCTACGAGCAGTACTTC
-	-	TRBV7-2	TRBJ2-7	CASSLGVTYEQYF	TGTGCCAGCAGCTTAGGAGTCACCTACGAGCAGTACTTC
-	-	TRBV19	TRBJ2-7	CASSRGFGEQYF	TGTGCCAGTAGTAGGGGTTTCGGCGAGCAGTACTTC
-	-	TRBV14	TRBJ2-1	CASSQEVRGPLNEQFF	TGTGCCAGCAGCCAAGAGGTCAGGGGACCCCTGAATGAGCAGTTCTTC
TRBD1	once	TRBV28	TRBJ1-4	CASRPGTGRYKLFF	TGTGCCAGCAGGCCCGGGACAGGAAGGTATAAACTGTTTTTT
-	once	TRBV10-3	TRBJ1-3	CAIRPGMTSGNTIYF	TGTGCCATCAGACCCGGGATGACCTCTGGAAACACCATATATTTT
-	-	TRBV5-6	TRBJ1-5	CASSLGRADQPQHF	TGTGCCAGCAGCTTAGGGCGGGCGGATCAGCCCCAGCATTTT
-	-	TRBV5-4	TRBJ1-2	CASSSPPALGGYTF	TGTGCCAGCAGCTCGCCTCCGGCCCTGGGAGGCTACACCTTC
-	-	TRBV11-2	TRBJ2-1	CASSTKPGPRFFGEQFF	TGTGCCAGCAGCACTAAGCCGGGACCCAGGTTTTTTGGTGAGCAGTTCTTC
TRBD1	-	TRBV19	TRBJ1-5	CASSKQGALSNQPQHF	TGTGCCAGTTCAAAACAGGGGGCGTTGAGCAATCAGCCCCAGCATTTT
TRBD1	once	TRBV5-8	TRBJ1-2	CASSLEEGGQGAKGYTF	TGTGCCAGCAGCTTGGAAGAGGGGGGCCAGGGGGCCAAAGGCTACACCTTC
-	-	TRBV27	TRBJ1-1	CASSQYGPLGAFF	TGTGCCAGCAGTCAATACGGACCCCTGGGGGCTTTCTTT
TRBD1	-	TRBV7-2	TRBJ2-7	CASSIAGGQGYYEQYF	TGTGCCAGCAGCATCGCTGGGGGACAGGGTTACTACGAGCAGTACTTC
-	-	TRBV19	TRBJ2-3	CASSITPRLDTQYF	TGTGCCAGTAGTATTACCCCGCGTCTAGATACGCAGTATTTT
TRBD2	-	TRBV27	TRBJ2-1	CATSGTSGYNEQFF	TGTGCCACCTCAGGGACTAGCGGCTACAATGAGCAGTTCTTC
TRBD1	-	TRBV7-6	TRBJ1-4	CASSPQEGAQGPNEKLFF	TGTGCCAGCAGCCCCCAGGAGGGGGCTCAGGGTCCTAATGAAAAACTGTTTTTT
-	once	TRBV28	TRBJ2-2	CASSLRRGAGTGELFF	TGTGCCAGCAGTTTAAGGAGGGGGGCGGGCACCGGGGAGCTGTTTTTT
TRBD2	-	TRBV11-3	TRBJ2-2	CASSLGSSGNTGELFF	TGTGCCAGCAGCTTAGGTTCTAGCGGGAACACCGGGGAGCTGTTTTTT
-	-	TRBV30	TRBJ2-5	CAWSVLGSETQYF	TGTGCCTGGAGTGTACTAGGGTCAGAGACCCAGTACTTC
-	-	TRBV10-2	TRBJ1-3	CASTKTDIGISGNTIYF	TGCGCCAGCACTAAAACGGACATTGGGATCTCTGGAAACACCATATATTTT
TRBD2	-	TRBV6-6	TRBJ2-2	CASSSLAGWTGELFF	TGTGCCAGCAGTTCACTAGCGGGATGGACCGGGGAGCTGTTTTTT
-	-	TRBV15	TRBJ2-7	CATSRDLGLVGFYEQYF	TGTGCCACCAGCAGAGATCTTGGGCTGGTGGGGTTTTACGAGCAGTACTTC
-	-	TRBV29-1	TRBJ1-1	CSVEVLGVNTEAFF	TGCAGCGTTGAAGTTTTAGGAGTGAACACTGAAGCTTTCTTT
TRBD1	-	TRBV5-1	TRBJ1-2	CASSSTTGTGEEGYTF	TGCGCCAGCAGCTCAACCACCGGAACAGGGGAGGAGGGCTACACCTTC
TRBD2	-	TRBV27	TRBJ2-1	CASSLSGLAGGSSYNEQFF	TGTGCCAGCAGTTTATCCGGACTAGCGGGAGGGAGCTCCTACAATGAGCAGTTCTTC
TRBD2	-	TRBV5-1	TRBJ2-7	CASSERTSGPSGDEQYF	TGCGCCAGCAGCGAGAGGACTAGCGGGCCCAGTGGGGACGAGCAGTACTTC
TRBD2	-	TRBV6-1	TRBJ2-7	CASSVGLAGELYF	TGTGCCAGCAGCGTAGGACTAGCGGGAGAGCTGTACTTC